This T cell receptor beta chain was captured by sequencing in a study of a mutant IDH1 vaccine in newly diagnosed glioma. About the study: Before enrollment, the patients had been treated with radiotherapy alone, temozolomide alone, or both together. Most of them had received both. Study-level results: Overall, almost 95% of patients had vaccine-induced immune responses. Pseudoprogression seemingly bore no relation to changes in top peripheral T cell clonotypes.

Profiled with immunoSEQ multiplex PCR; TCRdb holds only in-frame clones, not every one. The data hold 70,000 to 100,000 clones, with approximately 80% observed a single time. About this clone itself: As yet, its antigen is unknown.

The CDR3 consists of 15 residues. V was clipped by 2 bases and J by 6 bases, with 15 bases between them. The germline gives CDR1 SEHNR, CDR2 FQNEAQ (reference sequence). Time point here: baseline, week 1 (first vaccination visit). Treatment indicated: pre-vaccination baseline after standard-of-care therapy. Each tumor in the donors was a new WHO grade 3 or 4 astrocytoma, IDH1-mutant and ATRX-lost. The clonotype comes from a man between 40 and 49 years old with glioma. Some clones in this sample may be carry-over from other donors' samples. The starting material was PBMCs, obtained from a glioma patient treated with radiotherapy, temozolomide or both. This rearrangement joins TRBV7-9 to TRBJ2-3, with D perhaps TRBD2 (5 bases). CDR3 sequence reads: CASSLFVGRGDTQYF. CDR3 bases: TGTGCCAGCAGCTTATTCGTAGGAAGAGGGGATACGCAGTATTTT.